This TCR beta chain was sequenced during a study of blood T cell repertoires in COVID-19. Study-wide context: Samples representing acute and convalescent COVID-19 were sourced from the United States, Italy and Spain. PBMCs, B-cell-depleted T cells, or T cells were the source of the cDNA or gDNA that made up the material.

Original processing methods: Scientists estimated how many nucleated cells there were by amplifying reference gene primers. Assay: immunoSEQ multiplex PCR; the TCRdb copy retains only in-frame clones and omits some. V and J calls and clone size are copied from that table; D and trimming were computed from the DNA. The table lists tens of thousands of clones, 90% of them singletons. Sequencing input: peripheral blood. This TCR was recovered from a woman aged 80 or over with active or convalescent COVID-19.

The CDR3 region is CASSASTGNGNTIYF. The DNA of the CDR3 is TGTGCCAGCAGCGCCTCGACAGGGAACGGAAACACCATATATTTT. The chain is built from TRBV9 and TRBJ1-3; 7 bases are a match to TRBD1. CDR1 and CDR2 (germline): SGDLS, YYNGEE. Trimming cost V 3 bases and J 4 bases; bases outside gene matches: 7. The CDR3 runs 15 residues.